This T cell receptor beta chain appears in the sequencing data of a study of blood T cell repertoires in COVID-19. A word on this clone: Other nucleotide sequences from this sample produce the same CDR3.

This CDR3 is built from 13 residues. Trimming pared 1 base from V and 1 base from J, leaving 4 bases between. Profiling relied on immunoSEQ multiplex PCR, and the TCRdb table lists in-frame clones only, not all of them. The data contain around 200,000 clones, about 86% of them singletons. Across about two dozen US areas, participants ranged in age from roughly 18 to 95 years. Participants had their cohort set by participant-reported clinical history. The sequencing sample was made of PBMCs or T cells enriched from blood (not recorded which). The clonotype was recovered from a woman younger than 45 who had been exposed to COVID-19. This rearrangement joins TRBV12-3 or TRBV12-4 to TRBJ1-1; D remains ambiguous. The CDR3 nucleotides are TGTGCCAGCAGTTTAGGAGGGAACACTGAAGCTTTCTTT. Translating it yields CASSLGGNTEAFF.